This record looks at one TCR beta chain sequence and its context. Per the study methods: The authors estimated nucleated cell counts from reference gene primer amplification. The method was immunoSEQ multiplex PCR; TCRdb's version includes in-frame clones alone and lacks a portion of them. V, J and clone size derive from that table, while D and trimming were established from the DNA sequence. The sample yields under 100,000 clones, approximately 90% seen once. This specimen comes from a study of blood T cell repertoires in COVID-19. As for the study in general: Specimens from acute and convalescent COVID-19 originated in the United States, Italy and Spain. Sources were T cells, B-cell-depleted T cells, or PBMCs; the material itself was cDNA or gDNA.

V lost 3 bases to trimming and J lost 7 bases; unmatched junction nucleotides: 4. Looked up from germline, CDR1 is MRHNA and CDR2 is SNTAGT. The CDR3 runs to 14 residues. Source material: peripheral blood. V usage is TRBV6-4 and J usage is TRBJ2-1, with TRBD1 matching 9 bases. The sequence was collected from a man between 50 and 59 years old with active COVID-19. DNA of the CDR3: TGTGCCAGCAGTGAAGGGGACAGGGTTAATGAGCAGTTCTTC. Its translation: CASSEGDRVNEQFF.